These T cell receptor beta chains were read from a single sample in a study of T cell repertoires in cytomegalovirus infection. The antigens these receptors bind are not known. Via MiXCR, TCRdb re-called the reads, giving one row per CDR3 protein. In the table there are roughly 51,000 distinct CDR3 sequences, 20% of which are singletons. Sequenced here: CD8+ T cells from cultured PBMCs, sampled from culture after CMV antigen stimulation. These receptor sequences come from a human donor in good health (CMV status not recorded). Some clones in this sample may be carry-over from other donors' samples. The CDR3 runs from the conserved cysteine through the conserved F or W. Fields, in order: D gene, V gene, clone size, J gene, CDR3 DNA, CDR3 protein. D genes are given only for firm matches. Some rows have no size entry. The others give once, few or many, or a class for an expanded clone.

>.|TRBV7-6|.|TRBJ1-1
TGTGCCAGCAGCCCACTTTCTGAAGCTTTCTTT
CASSPLSEAFF
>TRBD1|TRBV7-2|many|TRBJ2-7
TGTGCCAGCAGCTATGGACAGGCCTACGAGCAGTACTTC
CASSYGQAYEQYF
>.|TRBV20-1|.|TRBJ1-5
TGCAGTGCTAGCACCCAGTTCGCGAGTAGCAATCAGCCCCAGCATTTT
CSASTQFASSNQPQHF
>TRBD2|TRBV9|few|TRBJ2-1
TGTGCCAGCAGCGCTAGCGGGAGGGCATACAATGAGCAGTTCTTC
CASSASGRAYNEQFF
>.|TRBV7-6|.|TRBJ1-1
TGTGCCAGCAGCTTAGCGAGTACAGGCGCTGAAGCTTTCTTT
CASSLASTGAEAFF
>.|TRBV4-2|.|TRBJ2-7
TGTGCCAGCAGCCAACAAAGAACGAACGAGCAGTACTTC
CASSQQRTNEQYF
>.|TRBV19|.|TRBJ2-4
TGTGCCAGTAGTATTTACCCCTCAAACATGGGCAAAAACAGTCAGTACTTC
CASSIYPSNMGKNSQYF
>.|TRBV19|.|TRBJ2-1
TGTGCCAGTAGTTATCAGAGAGGCAATGAGCAGTTCTTC
CASSYQRGNEQFF
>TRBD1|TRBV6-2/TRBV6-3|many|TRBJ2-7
TGTGCCAGCAGTTACGGACAGGGGGCATACGAGCAGTACTTC
CASSYGQGAYEQYF
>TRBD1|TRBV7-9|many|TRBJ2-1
TGTGCCAGCAGCTCATCGGACAGGGGGCTAAGGGATGAGCAGTTCTTC
CASSSSDRGLRDEQFF
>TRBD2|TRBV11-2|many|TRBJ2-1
TGTGCCAGCAGTTTAGGGCGGGAGAAGGGGAATGAGCAGTTCTTC
CASSLGREKGNEQFF
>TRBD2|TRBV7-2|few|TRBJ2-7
TGTGCCAGCAGCTTAGGTTTCATAGCGGGAGGGCAAGGCGAGCAGTACTTC
CASSLGFIAGGQGEQYF
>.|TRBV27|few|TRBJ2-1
TGTGCCAGCAGTTTTATTTCGGCAGACTACAATGAGCAGTTCTTC
CASSFISADYNEQFF
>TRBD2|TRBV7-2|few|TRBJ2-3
TGTGCCAGCAGCTTAGGGGGAGGGGCGGGAGATACGCAGTATTTT
CASSLGGGAGDTQYF
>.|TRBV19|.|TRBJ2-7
TGTGCCAGTAGTATCGGCCCGGGGAAAGAGCAGTACTTC
CASSIGPGKEQYF
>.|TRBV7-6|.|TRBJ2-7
TGTGCCAGCAGCTTAGGGGTTTCCTACGAGCAGTACTTC
CASSLGVSYEQYF